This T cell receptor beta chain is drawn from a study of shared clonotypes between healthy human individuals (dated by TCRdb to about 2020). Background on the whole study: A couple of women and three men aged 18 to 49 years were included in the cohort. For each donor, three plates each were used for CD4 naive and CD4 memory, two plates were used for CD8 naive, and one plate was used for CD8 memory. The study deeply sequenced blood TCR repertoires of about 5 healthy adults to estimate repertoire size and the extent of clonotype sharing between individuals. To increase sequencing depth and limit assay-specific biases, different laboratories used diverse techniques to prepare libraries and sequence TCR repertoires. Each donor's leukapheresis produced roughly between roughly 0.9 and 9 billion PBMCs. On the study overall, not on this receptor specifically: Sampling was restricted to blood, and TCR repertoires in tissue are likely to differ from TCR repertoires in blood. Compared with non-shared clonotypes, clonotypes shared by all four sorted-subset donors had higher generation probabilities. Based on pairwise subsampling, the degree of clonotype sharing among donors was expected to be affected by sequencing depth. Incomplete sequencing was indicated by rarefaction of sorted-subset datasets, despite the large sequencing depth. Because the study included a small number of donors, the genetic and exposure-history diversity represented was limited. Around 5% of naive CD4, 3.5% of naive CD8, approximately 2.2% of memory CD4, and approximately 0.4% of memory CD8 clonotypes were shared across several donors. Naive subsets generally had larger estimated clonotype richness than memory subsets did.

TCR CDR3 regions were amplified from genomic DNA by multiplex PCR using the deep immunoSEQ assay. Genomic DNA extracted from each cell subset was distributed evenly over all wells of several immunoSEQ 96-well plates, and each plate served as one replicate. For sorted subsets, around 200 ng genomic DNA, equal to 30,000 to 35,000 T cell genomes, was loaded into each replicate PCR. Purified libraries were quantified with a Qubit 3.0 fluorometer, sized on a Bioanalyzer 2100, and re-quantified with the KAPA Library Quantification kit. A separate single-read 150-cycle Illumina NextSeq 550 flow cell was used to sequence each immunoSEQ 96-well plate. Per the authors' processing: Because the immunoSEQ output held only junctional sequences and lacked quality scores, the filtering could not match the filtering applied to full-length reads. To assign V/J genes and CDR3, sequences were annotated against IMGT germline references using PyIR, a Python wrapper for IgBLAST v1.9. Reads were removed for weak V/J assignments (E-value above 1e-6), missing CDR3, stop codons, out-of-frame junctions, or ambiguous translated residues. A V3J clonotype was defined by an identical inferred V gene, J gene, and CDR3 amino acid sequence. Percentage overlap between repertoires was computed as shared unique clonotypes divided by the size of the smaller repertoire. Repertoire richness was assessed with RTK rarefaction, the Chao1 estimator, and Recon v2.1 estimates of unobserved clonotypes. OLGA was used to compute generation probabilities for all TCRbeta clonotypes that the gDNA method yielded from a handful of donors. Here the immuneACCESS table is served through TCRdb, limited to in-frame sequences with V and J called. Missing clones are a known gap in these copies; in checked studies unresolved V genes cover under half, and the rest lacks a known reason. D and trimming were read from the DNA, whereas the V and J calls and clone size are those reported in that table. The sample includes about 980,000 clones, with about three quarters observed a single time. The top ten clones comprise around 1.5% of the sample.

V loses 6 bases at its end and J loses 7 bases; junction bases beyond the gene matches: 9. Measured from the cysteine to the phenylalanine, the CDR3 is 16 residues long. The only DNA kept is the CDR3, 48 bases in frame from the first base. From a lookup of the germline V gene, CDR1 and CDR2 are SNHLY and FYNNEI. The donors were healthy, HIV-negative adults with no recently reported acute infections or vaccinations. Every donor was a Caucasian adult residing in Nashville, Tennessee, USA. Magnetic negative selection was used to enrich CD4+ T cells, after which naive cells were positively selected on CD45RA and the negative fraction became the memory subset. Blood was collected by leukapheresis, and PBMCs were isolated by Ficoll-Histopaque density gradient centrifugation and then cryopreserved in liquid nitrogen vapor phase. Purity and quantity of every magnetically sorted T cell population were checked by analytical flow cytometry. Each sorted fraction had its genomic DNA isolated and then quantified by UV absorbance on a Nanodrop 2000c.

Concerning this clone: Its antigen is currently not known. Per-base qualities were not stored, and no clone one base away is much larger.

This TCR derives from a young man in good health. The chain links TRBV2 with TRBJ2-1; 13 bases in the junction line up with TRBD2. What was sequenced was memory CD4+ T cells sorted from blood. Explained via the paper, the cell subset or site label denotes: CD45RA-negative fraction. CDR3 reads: CASRPLGTSGKNEQFF. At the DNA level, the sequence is TGTGCCAGCAGGCCCCTTGGGACTAGCGGGAAGAATGAGCAGTTCTTC.